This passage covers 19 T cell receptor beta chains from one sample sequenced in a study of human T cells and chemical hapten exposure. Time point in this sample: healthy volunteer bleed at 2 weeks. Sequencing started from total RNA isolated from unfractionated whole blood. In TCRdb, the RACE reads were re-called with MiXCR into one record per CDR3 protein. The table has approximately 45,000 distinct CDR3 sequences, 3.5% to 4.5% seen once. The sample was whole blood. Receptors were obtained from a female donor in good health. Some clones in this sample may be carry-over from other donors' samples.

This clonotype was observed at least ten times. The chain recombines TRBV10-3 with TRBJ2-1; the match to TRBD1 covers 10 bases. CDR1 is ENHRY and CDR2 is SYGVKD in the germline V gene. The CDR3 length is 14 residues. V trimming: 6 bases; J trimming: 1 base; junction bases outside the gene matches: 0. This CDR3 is CAIRDRGSYNEQFF. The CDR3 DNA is TGTGCCATCAGGGACAGGGGGTCCTACAATGAGCAGTTCTTC.

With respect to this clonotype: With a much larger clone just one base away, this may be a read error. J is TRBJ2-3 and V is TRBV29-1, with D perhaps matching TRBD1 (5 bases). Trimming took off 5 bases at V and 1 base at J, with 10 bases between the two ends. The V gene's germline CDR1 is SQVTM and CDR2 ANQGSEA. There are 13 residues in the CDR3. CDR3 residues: CSVRQSGTDTQYF. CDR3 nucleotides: TGCAGCGTTAGACAGTCTGGCACAGATACGCAGTATTTT.

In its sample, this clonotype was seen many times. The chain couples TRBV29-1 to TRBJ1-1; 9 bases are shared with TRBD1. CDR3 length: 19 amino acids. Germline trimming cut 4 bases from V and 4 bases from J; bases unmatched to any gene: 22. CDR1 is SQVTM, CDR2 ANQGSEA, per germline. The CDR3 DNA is TGCAGCGTTGGGTATAGGATGGGACAGGGAAGTGGAGGTCGCACTGAAGCTTTCTTT. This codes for CSVGYRMGQGSGGRTEAFF.

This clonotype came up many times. The CDR3 protein is CASSGGDSYSYEQYF. The CDR3 coding sequence is TGCGCCAGCAGCGGGGGGGACAGTTACTCCTACGAGCAGTACTTC. The chain links TRBV5-1 to TRBJ2-7; D assignment may be TRBD1 or TRBD2 (7 bases each). Germline values: CDR1 SGHRS, CDR2 YFSETQ. CDR3 length equals 15 residues. The V and J ends lost 4 bases and 0 bases respectively, with 14 bases between them.

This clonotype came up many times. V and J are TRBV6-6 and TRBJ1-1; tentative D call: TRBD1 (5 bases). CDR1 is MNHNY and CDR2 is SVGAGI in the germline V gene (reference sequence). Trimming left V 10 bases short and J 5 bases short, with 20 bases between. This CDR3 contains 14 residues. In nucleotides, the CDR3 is TGTGCCAACTCCGCCAATTGGGGGGGGACTGAAGCTTTCTTT. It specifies CANSANWGGTEAFF.

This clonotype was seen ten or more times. The CDR3 DNA sequence: TGTGCCAGCAGCCCACAGCGGACGTACCAAGAGACCCAGTACTTC. Encoded protein: CASSPQRTYQETQYF. The chain has TRBV4-2 and TRBJ2-5, with D maybe TRBD2 (5 bases). CDR1 and CDR2 (germline): LGHNA, YNFKEQ. Trimming took off 4 bases at V and 0 bases at J, with 12 bases between the two ends. The CDR3 is 15 residues long.

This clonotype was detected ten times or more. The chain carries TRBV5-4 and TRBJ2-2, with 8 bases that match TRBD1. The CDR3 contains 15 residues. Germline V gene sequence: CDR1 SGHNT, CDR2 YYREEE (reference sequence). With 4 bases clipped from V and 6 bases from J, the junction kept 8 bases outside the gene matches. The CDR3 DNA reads TGTGCCAGCAGCCGCCCGGCAGGGGGCCCCGGGGAGCTGTTTTTT. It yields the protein CASSRPAGGPGELFF.

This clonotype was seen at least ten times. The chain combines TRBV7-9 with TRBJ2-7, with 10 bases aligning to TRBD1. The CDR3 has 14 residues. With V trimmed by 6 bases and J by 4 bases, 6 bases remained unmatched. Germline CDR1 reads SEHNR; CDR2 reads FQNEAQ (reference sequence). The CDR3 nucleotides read TGTGCCAGCAGTTCGGACAGGGGGACGTACGAGCAGTACTTC. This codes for CASSSDRGTYEQYF. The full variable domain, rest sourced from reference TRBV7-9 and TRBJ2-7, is DTGVSQNPRHKITKRGQNVTFRCDPISEHNRLYWYRQTLGQGPEFLTYFQNEAQLEKSRLLSDRFSAERPKGSFSTLEIQRTEQGDSAMYLCASSSDRGTYEQYFGPGTRLTVT.

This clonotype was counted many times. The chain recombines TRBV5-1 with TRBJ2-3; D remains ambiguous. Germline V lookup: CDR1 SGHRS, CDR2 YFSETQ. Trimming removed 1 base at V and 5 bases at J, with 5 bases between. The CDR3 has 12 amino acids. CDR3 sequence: CASSLREDTQYF. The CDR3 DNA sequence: TGCGCCAGCAGCTTGCGCGAAGATACGCAGTATTTT.

This CDR3 is CASSISGSFSNQPQHF. In nucleotides, the CDR3 is TGTGCCAGTAGTATATCAGGGTCTTTTAGCAATCAGCCCCAGCATTTT. The chain employs TRBV19 and TRBJ1-5, with a weak D call TRBD1 (5 bases). V shed 2 bases and J shed 0 bases, with 11 bases lying between them. Germline-derived CDR1 and CDR2 are LNHDA and SQIVND (reference sequence). The CDR3 covers 16 residues.

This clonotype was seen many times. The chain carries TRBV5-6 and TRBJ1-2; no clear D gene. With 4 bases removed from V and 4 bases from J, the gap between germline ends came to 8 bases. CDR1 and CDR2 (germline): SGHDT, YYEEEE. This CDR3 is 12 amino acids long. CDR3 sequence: CASSLASYGYTF. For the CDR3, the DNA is TGTGCCAGCAGCCTAGCGTCCTATGGCTACACCTTC.

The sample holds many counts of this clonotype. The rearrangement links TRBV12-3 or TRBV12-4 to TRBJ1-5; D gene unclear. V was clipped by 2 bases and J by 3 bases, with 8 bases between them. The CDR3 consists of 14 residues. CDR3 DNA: TGTGCCAGCAGTTTACCCGGGTTCAATCAGCCCCAGCATTTT. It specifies CASSLPGFNQPQHF.

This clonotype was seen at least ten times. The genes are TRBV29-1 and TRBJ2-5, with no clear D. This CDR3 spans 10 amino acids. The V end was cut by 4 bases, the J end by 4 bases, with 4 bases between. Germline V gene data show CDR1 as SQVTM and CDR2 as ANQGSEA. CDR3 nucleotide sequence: TGCAGCGTTGTTGGAGAGACCCAGTACTTC. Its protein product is CSVVGETQYF.

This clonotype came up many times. In DNA, the CDR3 is TGTGCCATCAGCGGGGGGCCCTCGGCCTACGAGCAGTACTTC. It specifies CAISGGPSAYEQYF. The V and J genes are TRBV10-3 and TRBJ2-7; D perhaps matches TRBD2 (7 bases). CDR3 length: 14 amino acids. Per germline, CDR1 ENHRY and CDR2 SYGVKD. Trimming stripped 6 bases from V and 2 bases from J, with 14 bases between.

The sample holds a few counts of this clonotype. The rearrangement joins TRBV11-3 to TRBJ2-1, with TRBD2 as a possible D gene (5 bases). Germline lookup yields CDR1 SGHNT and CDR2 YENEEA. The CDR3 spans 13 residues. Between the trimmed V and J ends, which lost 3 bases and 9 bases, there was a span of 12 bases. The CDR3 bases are TGTGCCAGCAGCTTGGGCGGGCGCCGTGAGCAGTTCTTC. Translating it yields CASSLGGRREQFF.

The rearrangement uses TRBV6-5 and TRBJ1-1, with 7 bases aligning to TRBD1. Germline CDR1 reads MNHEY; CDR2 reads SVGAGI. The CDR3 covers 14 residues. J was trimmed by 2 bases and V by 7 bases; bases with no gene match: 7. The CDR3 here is CASTPGQRNTEAFF. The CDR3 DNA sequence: TGTGCCAGCACGCCGGGACAGAGAAACACTGAAGCTTTCTTT.

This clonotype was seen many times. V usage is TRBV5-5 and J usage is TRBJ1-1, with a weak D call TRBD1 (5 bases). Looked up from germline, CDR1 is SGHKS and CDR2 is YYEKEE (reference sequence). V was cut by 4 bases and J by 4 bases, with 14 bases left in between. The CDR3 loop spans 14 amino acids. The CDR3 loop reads CASSHEQGGTEAFF. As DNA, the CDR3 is TGTGCCAGCAGCCACGAGCAGGGAGGCACTGAAGCTTTCTTT.

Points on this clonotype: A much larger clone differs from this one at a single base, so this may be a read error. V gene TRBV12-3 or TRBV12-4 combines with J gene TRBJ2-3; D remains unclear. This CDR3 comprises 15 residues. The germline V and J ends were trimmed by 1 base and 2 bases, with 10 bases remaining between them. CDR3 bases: TGTGCCAGCAGTTTAGAAGTCAGCCACACAGATACGCAGTATTTT. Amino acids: CASSLEVSHTDTQYF.

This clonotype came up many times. CDR3 DNA: TGTGCCAGCAGCCAAGATTCGGCTAGCGGGGGGGCCGGGACAGATACGCAGTATTTT. It translates to CASSQDSASGGAGTDTQYF. The chain employs TRBV14 and TRBJ2-3; 12 bases line up with TRBD2. CDR1 is SGHDN, CDR2 FVKESK, per germline. V was pared by 0 bases and J by 3 bases, with 10 bases of the junction left unmatched. The CDR3 runs to 19 residues.